This T cell receptor beta chain comes out of a study of blood T cell repertoires in COVID-19. Study-wide context: T cells, B-cell-depleted T cells, or PBMCs provided the cDNA or gDNA that served as material.

The V gene's germline CDR1 is MGHRA and CDR2 YSYEKL. The CDR3 is made up of 14 amino acids. Trimming shortened V by 5 bases and J by 6 bases, and 16 bases separated the two germline ends. Individuals drawn from 24 US areas were about 18 to 95 years old. Per the original methods: Amplification of reference gene primers was used by the study to estimate nucleated cell counts. The data were produced by immunoSEQ multiplex PCR, yet TCRdb's version contains in-frame clones alone and is incomplete. V, J and clone size were drawn from that table, and D and trimming were deduced from the DNA. Of roughly 260,000 clones detected, 70% to 90% appear once; the ten largest clones hold approximately 1.9%. This clone has only one observation.

Sequenced material: PBMCs or T cells enriched from blood (not recorded which). The clonotype originates from a woman aged 45-60 years who had recovered from COVID-19. The V gene is TRBV4-1, the J gene TRBJ1-1; a possible D gene is TRBD1 (6 bases). The CDR3 spells CASSRSGTYPEAFF. CDR3 sequence (DNA): TGCGCCAGCAGCAGGTCCGGGACATATCCTGAAGCTTTCTTT.